This T cell receptor (beta chain) derives from a study of shared clonotypes between healthy human individuals. General study points: Naive subsets tended to show greater estimated richness than memory subsets. Donor clonotype sharing was expected to depend on sequencing depth.

A word on this clone: Its antigen is still unknown.

The study ran the assay at deep level. Every subset's genomic DNA went evenly onto several immunoSEQ plates. Method: immunoSEQ multiplex PCR; TCRdb's copy keeps in-frame clones and lacks some. The sample records around 2.3 million clones, under 97% being singletons. The CDR3 is 13 amino acids. From germline, CDR1 is SGHAT and CDR2 FQNNGV. Between the trimmed V and J ends, which lost 8 bases and 6 bases, there was a span of 17 bases. This clonotype originated in a man aged 18-30 years in good health. The sequenced material came from naive CD4+ T cells sorted from blood. The subset denotes: CD45RA+ positively selected. V and J are TRBV11-2 and TRBJ2-7; possible D gene TRBD2, 6 bases. CDR3 nucleotides: TGTGCCAGCTCCTGGGGGGACGCTCTCGAGCAGTACTTC. Translating gives CASSWGDALEQYF. The full variable domain, its missing parts supplied by reference TRBV11-2 and TRBJ2-7, is EAGVAQSPRYKIIEKRQSVAFWCNPISGHATLYWYQQILGQGPKLLIQFQNNGVVDDSQLPKDRFSAERLKGVDSTLKIQPAKLEDSAVYLCASSWGDALEQYFGPGTRLTVT.